This is a list of T cell receptor beta chains from one sample in a study of T cells in localized non-small cell lung cancer. Using immunoSEQ multiplex PCR, the repertoire was profiled, and TCRdb retains in-frame clones only, with some absent. The repertoire holds nearly 25,000 clones, with 80% to 95% as singletons. This material consisted of peripheral blood, taken before any cancer treatment. These receptors were collected from a woman aged 35 to 75 with stage I lung adenocarcinoma. CDR3s include the opening cysteine and the closing phenylalanine or tryptophan. The order of the fields is clone size, CDR3 length, V gene, J gene, CDR3 protein. Clone sizes are given selectively: once, few, many, or a class where the clone is expanded.

abundance: .
len: 11
v_gene: TRBV29-1
j_gene: TRBJ2-7
CDR3aa: CSVGTAEEQYF

abundance: .
len: 15
v_gene: TRBV9
j_gene: TRBJ2-5
CDR3aa: CASSVAGAGQETQYF

abundance: .
len: 13
v_gene: TRBV6-6
j_gene: TRBJ2-5
CDR3aa: CASSSARGGTQYF

abundance: .
len: 14
v_gene: TRBV15
j_gene: TRBJ2-3
CDR3aa: CATSPGLAVDTQYF

abundance: .
len: 16
v_gene: TRBV5-1
j_gene: TRBJ2-1
CDR3aa: CASSLAAGPTGVEQFF

abundance: once
len: 15
v_gene: TRBV27
j_gene: TRBJ1-6
CDR3aa: CASSSDSSYNSPLHF

abundance: .
len: 16
v_gene: TRBV6-5
j_gene: TRBJ2-7
CDR3aa: CASSYLRYDRVREQYF

abundance: .
len: 14
v_gene: TRBV5-1
j_gene: TRBJ2-7
CDR3aa: CASSSGRHLYEQYF

abundance: .
len: 16
v_gene: TRBV11-2
j_gene: TRBJ1-1
CDR3aa: CASSYTLSGGETEAFF

abundance: .
len: 14
v_gene: TRBV18
j_gene: TRBJ2-7
CDR3aa: CASSGASETYEQYF

abundance: .
len: 16
v_gene: TRBV9
j_gene: TRBJ1-3
CDR3aa: CASSPGQHSSGNTIYF

abundance: .
len: 14
v_gene: TRBV5-6
j_gene: TRBJ2-7
CDR3aa: CASSPMGGVYEQYF

abundance: .
len: 13
v_gene: TRBV7-6
j_gene: TRBJ1-3
CDR3aa: CASSLYSGNTIYF

abundance: .
len: 16
v_gene: TRBV5-4
j_gene: TRBJ1-1
CDR3aa: CASSWRLSTTPAEAFF

abundance: .
len: 15
v_gene: TRBV6-5
j_gene: TRBJ2-1
CDR3aa: CASKRGASGNNEQFF

abundance: once
len: 14
v_gene: TRBV27
j_gene: TRBJ2-2
CDR3aa: CASRLGRESGELFF

abundance: .
len: 16
v_gene: TRBV4-1
j_gene: TRBJ2-1
CDR3aa: CASSQEVREAWNEQFF

abundance: .
len: 14
v_gene: TRBV2
j_gene: TRBJ2-7
CDR3aa: CASRARLAGDEQYF

abundance: .
len: 13
v_gene: TRBV29-1
j_gene: TRBJ2-7
CDR3aa: CSVVRPPDYEQYF

abundance: .
len: 14
v_gene: TRBV11-1
j_gene: TRBJ2-1
CDR3aa: CASSFPYRFYEQFF

abundance: .
len: 13
v_gene: TRBV18
j_gene: TRBJ1-2
CDR3aa: CASSYEGIYGYTF

abundance: .
len: 12
v_gene: TRBV7-9
j_gene: TRBJ1-2
CDR3aa: CASSLRGDGYTF

abundance: .
len: 13
v_gene: TRBV5-1
j_gene: TRBJ1-1
CDR3aa: CASSLQKNTEAFF

abundance: .
len: 13
v_gene: TRBV7-9
j_gene: TRBJ1-1
CDR3aa: CASLQGMGTEAFF

abundance: once
len: 13
v_gene: TRBV29-1
j_gene: TRBJ1-5
CDR3aa: CSASGGLGQPQHF

abundance: .
len: 18
v_gene: TRBV25-1
j_gene: TRBJ2-7
CDR3aa: CASIGAAGAGGHVYEQYF

abundance: .
len: 14
v_gene: TRBV2
j_gene: TRBJ2-7
CDR3aa: CASRRGQGAGEQYF

abundance: .
len: 15
v_gene: TRBV4-2
j_gene: TRBJ1-4
CDR3aa: CASRERGSANEKLFF

abundance: .
len: 15
v_gene: TRBV19
j_gene: TRBJ2-6
CDR3aa: CASSISGSGANVLTF

abundance: .
len: 12
v_gene: TRBV29-1
j_gene: TRBJ2-1
CDR3aa: CSVVTRGPTQFF

abundance: .
len: 18
v_gene: TRBV28
j_gene: TRBJ2-3
CDR3aa: CASSLVSPWRESLNTQYF

abundance: .
len: 11
v_gene: TRBV20-1
j_gene: TRBJ1-3
CDR3aa: CSAWPRNTIYF

abundance: once
len: 15
v_gene: TRBV19
j_gene: TRBJ1-4
CDR3aa: CASSIASTAGEKLFF

abundance: .
len: 15
v_gene: TRBV4-1
j_gene: TRBJ2-5
CDR3aa: CASSQGGDRWETQYF

abundance: .
len: 15
v_gene: TRBV5-1
j_gene: TRBJ1-1
CDR3aa: CASSLGVYRGSSAFF

abundance: .
len: 16
v_gene: TRBV5-1
j_gene: TRBJ2-1
CDR3aa: CASSRTGPSAGNEQFF

abundance: few
len: 15
v_gene: TRBV27
j_gene: TRBJ2-7
CDR3aa: CASSLTSGAAYEQYF

abundance: once
len: 15
v_gene: TRBV30
j_gene: TRBJ2-1
CDR3aa: CAWSVRGRSYNEQFF

abundance: .
len: 15
v_gene: TRBV6-5
j_gene: TRBJ2-1
CDR3aa: CASGPRGAGANEQFF

abundance: .
len: 15
v_gene: TRBV6-1
j_gene: TRBJ2-3
CDR3aa: CASSEVQGYSDTQYF

abundance: .
len: 13
v_gene: TRBV13
j_gene: TRBJ2-3
CDR3aa: CASKQDFTDTQYF

abundance: .
len: 13
v_gene: TRBV14
j_gene: TRBJ2-5
CDR3aa: CASSQERQETQYF

abundance: once
len: 15
v_gene: TRBV6-4
j_gene: TRBJ2-3
CDR3aa: CASSDSADNTDTQYF